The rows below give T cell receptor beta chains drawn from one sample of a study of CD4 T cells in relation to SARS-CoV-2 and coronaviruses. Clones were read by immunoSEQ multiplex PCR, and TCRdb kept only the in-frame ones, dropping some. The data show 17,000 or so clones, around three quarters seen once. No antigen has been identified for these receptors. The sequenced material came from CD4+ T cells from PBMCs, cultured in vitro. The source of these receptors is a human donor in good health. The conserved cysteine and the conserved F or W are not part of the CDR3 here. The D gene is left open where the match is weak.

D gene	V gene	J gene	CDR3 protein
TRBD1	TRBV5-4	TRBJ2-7	ASSDTRTGGYEQY
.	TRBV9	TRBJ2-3	ASSGKNLITDTQY
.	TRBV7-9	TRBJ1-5	ASSDLGRPQH
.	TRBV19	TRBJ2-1	ASSIPVGNEQF
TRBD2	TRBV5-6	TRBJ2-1	ASSFGLANDNEQF
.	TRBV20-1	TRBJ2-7	SASLGEASEQY
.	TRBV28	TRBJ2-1	ASSPPSPGEQF
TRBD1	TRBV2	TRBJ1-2	ASSAIGQGFSYT
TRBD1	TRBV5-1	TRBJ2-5	ASSLGDRGRETQY
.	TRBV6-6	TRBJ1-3	ASSYSPGTAGNTIY
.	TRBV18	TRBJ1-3	ASSRRDVGNTIY
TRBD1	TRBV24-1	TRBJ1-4	ATSDPGTGGGEKLF
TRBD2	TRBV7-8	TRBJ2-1	ASSLAGLAGGIKQF
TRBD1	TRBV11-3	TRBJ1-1	ASSSRQGATMNTEAF
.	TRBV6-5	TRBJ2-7	ASSLPLYEQY
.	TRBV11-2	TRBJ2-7	ASSLTDVSYEQY
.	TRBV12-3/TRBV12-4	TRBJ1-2	ASSSGYNGYT
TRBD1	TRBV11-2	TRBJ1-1	ASSRRAGQGNTEAF
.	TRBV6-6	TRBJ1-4	ASSDGGREGEKLF
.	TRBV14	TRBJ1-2	ASSHLGRGYT
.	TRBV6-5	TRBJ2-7	ASSSPQNLYEQY
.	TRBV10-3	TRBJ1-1	AISDRGVMNTEAF
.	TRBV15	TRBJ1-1	ATSRDQYNTEAF
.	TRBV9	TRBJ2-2	ASSVTPMAGPSTGELF
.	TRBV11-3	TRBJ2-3	ASSLGGTDTQY
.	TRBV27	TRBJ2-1	ASSSEGARFNEQF
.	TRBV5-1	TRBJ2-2	ASSLEGGSGELF
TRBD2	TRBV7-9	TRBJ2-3	ASSLLRPGLAEDTQY
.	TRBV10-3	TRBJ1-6	AISYDSNSPLH
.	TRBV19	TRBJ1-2	ASREEGMYGYT
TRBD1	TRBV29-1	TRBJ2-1	SLTGNSDEQF
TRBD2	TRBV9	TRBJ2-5	ASSHTRWGLELETQY
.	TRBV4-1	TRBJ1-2	ASSQEGRAYGYT
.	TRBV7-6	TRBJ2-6	ASSLEGASGANVLT
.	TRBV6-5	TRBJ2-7	ASTLTSDEQY
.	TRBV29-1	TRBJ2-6	SVADLSNVLT
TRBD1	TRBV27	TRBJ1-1	ASRPDRGRTEAF
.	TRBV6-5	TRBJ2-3	ASSRDGGQY
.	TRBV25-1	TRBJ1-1	ASSARRGGTF
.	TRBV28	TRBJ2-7	ASSLSRHEQY
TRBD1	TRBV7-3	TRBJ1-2	ASGPYGTETNYGYT
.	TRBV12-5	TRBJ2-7	ASGRGSGSYEQY
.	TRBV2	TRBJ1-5	ASNRENQPQH
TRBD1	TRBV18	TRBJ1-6	ASSPPEGANSPLH
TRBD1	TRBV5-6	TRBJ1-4	ASSLGGTGGAEKLF
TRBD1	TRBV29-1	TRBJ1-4	SVLPGQSNEKLF
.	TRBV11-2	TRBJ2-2	ASSFEEGTVGELF
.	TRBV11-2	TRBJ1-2	ASSHDIGYT
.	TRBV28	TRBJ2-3	ASSYGQGTDTQY
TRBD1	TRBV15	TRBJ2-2	ATSRDTGQVNTGELF
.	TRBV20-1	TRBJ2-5	SAGETQY
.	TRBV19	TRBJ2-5	ASSITWPQETQY